These T cell receptor beta chains were read from a single sample in a study of shared clonotypes between healthy human individuals. Here immunoSEQ multiplex PCR was the method, and the copy in TCRdb shows in-frame clones only, minus some. The top ten hold about 25% of the sample, which has approximately 810,000 clones, almost 95% seen once. Sequences were obtained from naive CD8+ T cells sorted from blood. The receptors here all came from a young man in good health. Each CDR3 is given with its conserved first and last residue. The order of the fields is V gene, J gene, clone size, D gene, CDR3 protein, CDR3 DNA. A D gene is named only where the DNA matches it firmly. Not all rows give a size; the values are once, few, many and, for expanded clones, a class.

TRBV6-5	TRBJ2-7	NA	TRBD2	CASRDRTSGAYEQYF	TGTGCCAGCAGGGATCGGACTAGCGGAGCCTACGAGCAGTACTTC
TRBV4-1	TRBJ2-5	NA	TRBD1	CASSPGQGARETQYF	TGCGCCAGCAGCCCGGGACAGGGGGCGCGAGAGACCCAGTACTTC
TRBV6-4	TRBJ1-2	NA	NA	CASSDLGSLGGNNYGYTF	TGTGCCAGCAGTGACCTCGGCAGTCTCGGCGGCAATAACTATGGCTACACCTTC
TRBV5-5	TRBJ1-1	NA	NA	CASSREHGRANTEAFF	TGTGCCAGCAGCCGCGAACACGGCAGGGCCAACACTGAAGCTTTCTTT
TRBV7-9	TRBJ2-1	NA	TRBD2	CASSLAHGGINEQFF	TGTGCCAGCAGCTTAGCCCACGGGGGGATCAATGAGCAGTTCTTC
TRBV5-1	TRBJ1-1	NA	NA	CASSFTRLGEAFF	TGCGCCAGCAGCTTCACCAGACTAGGTGAAGCTTTCTTT
TRBV9	TRBJ1-1	NA	NA	CASSGSTGWDTEAFF	TGTGCCAGCAGTGGGAGTACCGGATGGGACACTGAAGCTTTCTTT
TRBV7-9	TRBJ2-5	NA	TRBD2	CASTGPRRPGLAVQETQYF	TGTGCCAGCACCGGCCCTCGTAGACCGGGACTAGCGGTCCAAGAGACCCAGTACTTC
TRBV29-1	TRBJ1-2	few	TRBD1	CSVVGTGDGYTF	TGCAGCGTTGTCGGGACAGGGGATGGCTACACCTTC
TRBV28	TRBJ1-1	NA	TRBD1	CASSFGDREGTEAFF	TGTGCCAGCAGTTTCGGGGACAGGGAGGGCACTGAAGCTTTCTTT
TRBV7-6	TRBJ2-7	NA	NA	CASSLAGTGNSYEQYF	TGTGCCAGCAGCTTAGCGGGTACAGGTAACTCCTACGAGCAGTACTTC
TRBV27	TRBJ2-7	NA	TRBD2	CASSLTSGRFIYEQYF	TGTGCCAGCAGTTTAACTAGCGGGAGATTTATCTACGAGCAGTACTTC
TRBV5-1	TRBJ2-3	NA	NA	CASSTRGTDTQYF	TGCGCCAGCAGCACGAGGGGCACAGATACGCAGTATTTT
TRBV27	TRBJ2-5	NA	NA	CASSLFTGSWETQYF	TGTGCCAGCAGTTTATTTACAGGGTCCTGGGAGACCCAGTACTTC
TRBV4-1	TRBJ2-1	NA	TRBD2	CASSHKTSGYRYTGNEQFF	TGCGCCAGCAGCCATAAGACTAGCGGCTACCGGTATACTGGGAATGAGCAGTTCTTC
TRBV10-3	TRBJ2-1	once	NA	CAISSPARWDEQFF	TGTGCCATCAGTTCACCCGCCCGATGGGATGAGCAGTTCTTC
TRBV19	TRBJ2-1	NA	TRBD2	CASSNLAGTYNEQFF	TGTGCCAGTAGTAATCTAGCGGGAACCTACAATGAGCAGTTCTTC
TRBV6-1	TRBJ1-5	NA	NA	CASGRGSLAEPQHF	TGTGCCAGCGGACGGGGCAGTCTAGCAGAGCCCCAGCATTTT
TRBV2	TRBJ1-5	NA	TRBD1	CASSGRTGEGNQPQHF	TGTGCCAGCAGTGGCCGGACAGGGGAGGGCAATCAGCCCCAGCATTTT
TRBV5-8	TRBJ2-5	NA	NA	CASSSLVDRDQETQYF	TGTGCCAGCAGCTCCCTCGTGGACCGGGACCAAGAGACCCAGTACTTC
TRBV28	TRBJ2-3	NA	TRBD2	CASSVLGTGLAGNTDTQYF	TGTGCCAGCAGTGTGCTCGGGACCGGACTAGCGGGAAACACAGATACGCAGTATTTT
TRBV19	TRBJ2-1	NA	TRBD2	CASSPEGSGRPYNEQFF	TGTGCCAGTAGTCCCGAGGGGAGCGGGAGGCCATACAATGAGCAGTTCTTC
TRBV15	TRBJ2-3	NA	NA	CATRPLAYTDTQYF	TGTGCCACCAGGCCACTAGCTTACACAGATACGCAGTATTTT
TRBV5-4	TRBJ2-1	NA	TRBD1	CASSAWDRFNEQFF	TGTGCCAGCAGCGCCTGGGACAGATTCAATGAGCAGTTCTTC
TRBV10-3	TRBJ2-1	NA	NA	CAISESTAGQGNEQFF	TGTGCCATCAGTGAGTCGACGGCGGGCCAAGGCAATGAGCAGTTCTTC
TRBV7-3	TRBJ2-6	NA	NA	CASSLISQGGTSGANVLTF	TGTGCCAGCAGCTTAATAAGCCAGGGGGGCACCTCTGGGGCCAACGTCCTGACTTTC
TRBV27	TRBJ2-2	NA	NA	CASSFVGEGTGELFF	TGTGCCAGCAGTTTTGTGGGAGAGGGTACCGGGGAGCTGTTTTTT
TRBV27	TRBJ2-7	NA	NA	CASSLELGPYEQYF	TGTGCCAGCAGTTTAGAGTTAGGTCCCTACGAGCAGTACTTC
TRBV5-6	TRBJ2-1	NA	TRBD2	CASSLGGLADNEQFF	TGTGCCAGCAGCTTGGGCGGACTAGCGGACAATGAGCAGTTCTTC
TRBV10-1	TRBJ2-3	NA	TRBD2	CASSESASGASTDTQYF	TGCGCCAGCAGTGAGTCCGCTAGCGGGGCTAGCACAGATACGCAGTATTTT
TRBV30	TRBJ1-4	once	TRBD1	CAWSGGQARSKLFF	TGTGCCTGGAGTGGGGGACAGGCTCGTTCAAAACTGTTTTTT
TRBV7-9	TRBJ2-1	NA	NA	CASSGFLGSSYNEQFF	TGTGCCAGCAGCGGCTTTCTCGGGAGCTCCTACAATGAGCAGTTCTTC
TRBV5-1	TRBJ2-3	NA	TRBD2	CASSAKREWNPDTQYF	TGCGCCAGCAGCGCGAAGCGGGAGTGGAACCCAGATACGCAGTATTTT
TRBV6-5	TRBJ2-3	NA	NA	CASFLPRGRTDTQYF	TGTGCCAGTTTTCTTCCCCGGGGGAGGACAGATACGCAGTATTTT
TRBV19	TRBJ2-1	NA	TRBD2	CASSILASGHYNEQFF	TGTGCCAGTAGTATTCTGGCTAGCGGGCACTACAATGAGCAGTTCTTC
TRBV4-1	TRBJ2-7	once	NA	CASSQEAGQVLGQYF	TGCGCCAGCAGCCAAGAAGCAGGGCAAGTCCTGGGGCAGTACTTC
TRBV19	TRBJ2-7	once	TRBD1	CARGRTGPSGEQYF	TGTGCCAGGGGCCGGACAGGCCCCTCGGGAGAGCAGTACTTC
TRBV7-2	TRBJ1-3	NA	NA	CASSPDSSGNTIYF	TGTGCCAGCAGCCCGGACAGCTCTGGAAACACCATATATTTT
TRBV9	TRBJ2-5	NA	NA	CASSPLGGQETQYF	TGTGCCAGCAGTCCCCTAGGGGGTCAAGAGACCCAGTACTTC
TRBV29-1	TRBJ1-1	NA	NA	CSVSLNTEAFF	TGCAGCGTTTCTCTGAACACTGAAGCTTTCTTT
TRBV27	TRBJ2-7	NA	TRBD1	CASQDRGNEQYF	TGTGCCAGCCAGGACAGGGGCAACGAGCAGTACTTC
TRBV5-4	TRBJ2-2	NA	TRBD2	CASSNPEREFAGELFF	TGTGCCAGCAGCAACCCAGAGCGGGAGTTCGCCGGGGAGCTGTTTTTT
TRBV6-5	TRBJ1-1	NA	NA	CASSYSPSAEAFF	TGTGCCAGCAGTTACTCCCCCTCCGCTGAAGCTTTCTTT
TRBV4-1	TRBJ2-7	NA	TRBD2	CASSQESGTSTYEQYF	TGCGCCAGCAGCCAAGAATCTGGGACTAGCACCTACGAGCAGTACTTC
TRBV28	TRBJ2-7	NA	TRBD2	CASRAASGASYEQYF	TGTGCCAGCAGGGCAGCTAGCGGAGCTTCCTACGAGCAGTACTTC
TRBV27	TRBJ1-2	NA	NA	CASSFRPREHGYTF	TGTGCCAGCAGTTTTCGCCCCAGGGAGCATGGCTACACCTTC
TRBV13	TRBJ2-7	once	TRBD1	CASSHPDRGSYEQYF	TGTGCCAGCAGTCACCCGGACAGGGGTTCCTACGAGCAGTACTTC
TRBV5-6	TRBJ2-5	NA	TRBD2	CASSLATSGGETQYF	TGTGCCAGCAGCTTGGCCACTAGCGGGGGAGAGACCCAGTACTTC
TRBV18	TRBJ2-1	NA	TRBD2	CASSPPSSGGEQFF	TGTGCCAGCTCACCACCCTCTAGCGGGGGGGAGCAGTTCTTC
TRBV7-9	TRBJ2-5	NA	TRBD2	CASSFSASGSGETQYF	TGTGCCAGCAGCTTTAGCGCTAGCGGGAGTGGAGAGACCCAGTACTTC
TRBV7-9	TRBJ2-7	NA	TRBD1	CASSPLLPRTGKGYEQYF	TGTGCCAGCAGCCCCCTCCTACCCCGGACAGGGAAGGGCTACGAGCAGTACTTC
TRBV10-2	TRBJ2-1	NA	NA	CASSESRGGGNEQFF	TGCGCCAGCAGTGAGTCGAGAGGAGGGGGCAATGAGCAGTTCTTC
TRBV7-8	TRBJ2-5	few	NA	CASRMRAAQETQYF	TGTGCCAGCAGAATGAGGGCAGCACAAGAGACCCAGTACTTC